The rows below give T cell receptor beta chains drawn from one sample of a study of graft-versus-host responses after intestinal transplantation. Produced via immunoSEQ multiplex PCR; TCRdb's table is partial and in-frame only. The sample includes 55,000 to 85,000 clones, more than 80% of them seen just once. Their antigens remain unidentified. The material sequenced was unstimulated CD8+ T cells sorted from spleen or lymph node cells, taken before intestinal transplant. Source of these receptors: a human donor who received an intestinal transplant. CDR3s leave out the opening cysteine and the closing phenylalanine or tryptophan.

J gene | V gene | CDR3 protein
TRBJ2-3 | TRBV27 | ASSPREDTQY
TRBJ2-5 | TRBV4-2 | ASSQGRGRETQY
TRBJ1-3 | TRBV5-4 | ASSFSGLADTIY
TRBJ2-7 | TRBV6-1 | ASSLGTSGFYEQY
TRBJ1-6 | TRBV6-1 | ASRQGSPLH
TRBJ1-2 | TRBV21-1 | ASSPPREPEPVGGYT
TRBJ2-7 | TRBV6-1 | ASSEQTSGGYEQY
TRBJ2-7 | TRBV6-1 | ASSEDRELYEQY
TRBJ1-5 | TRBV7-2 | ASSPGINQPQH
TRBJ2-1 | TRBV28 | ASTQGMAAYNEQF
TRBJ2-3 | TRBV6-4 | ASSVSPARPTDTQY
TRBJ2-5 | TRBV5-1 | ASSPRDRDGYQETQY
TRBJ1-4 | TRBV9 | ASSGGTVSEKLF
TRBJ2-1 | TRBV28 | ASRPDRVASYNEQF
TRBJ1-4 | TRBV6-5 | ASSWGGANEKLF
TRBJ2-1 | TRBV5-1 | ASSARDRVNEQF
TRBJ2-7 | TRBV5-1 | ASSLGQGGEQY
TRBJ1-1 | TRBV13 | ASSMDGVGPEAF
TRBJ2-1 | TRBV18 | ASSPWGGLLVDEQF
TRBJ2-7 | TRBV7-9 | ASNPQGAPYEQY
TRBJ1-3 | TRBV6-1 | ASSLSGVAGNTIY
TRBJ2-1 | TRBV15 | ATTTGQFNEQF
TRBJ2-7 | TRBV9 | ASSIGGAAYEQY
TRBJ1-5 | TRBV18 | ASSPWGGVAQPQH
TRBJ1-5 | TRBV28 | ASSQDRDQPQH
TRBJ2-7 | TRBV7-2 | ASSFSKTGPPLYEQY
TRBJ1-1 | TRBV5-1 | ASSLDIRVGVNTEAF
TRBJ2-1 | TRBV7-9 | ALKFTPSGGFNEQF
TRBJ2-2 | TRBV4-1 | ASSQDTQRGGLTGELF
TRBJ2-5 | TRBV27 | ASSLSLSETQY
TRBJ2-7 | TRBV4-1 | ASSQVMGTSTYEQY
TRBJ2-7 | TRBV7-9 | ASSLARGVGGLYEQY
TRBJ1-1 | TRBV28 | ASSLTGAINTEAF
TRBJ1-5 | TRBV5-1 | ASSLEVGQGKPQH
TRBJ2-7 | TRBV27 | ASSLSSGSALYEQY
TRBJ1-5 | TRBV7-9 | ASSPQGGLDYYSNQPQH
TRBJ2-7 | TRBV6-5 | ASSSDRNPYEQY
TRBJ1-1 | TRBV9 | ASSGQGTEAF
TRBJ2-7 | TRBV4-1 | ASSQQAEALHEQY
TRBJ1-6 | TRBV28 | ASSFRGSSYNSPLH
TRBJ2-1 | TRBV7-8 | ASSHKRQGALWKQF
TRBJ1-2 | TRBV10-3 | AISDTEGLYYGYT
TRBJ2-7 | TRBV27 | ASSFAGAYEQY
TRBJ2-3 | TRBV2 | AIQGVDTQY
TRBJ2-7 | TRBV5-4 | ASSPWTSGSNEQY
TRBJ2-4 | TRBV2 | ASSEAPLSGNIQY
TRBJ2-1 | TRBV4-2 | ASSQEGRAGELYNEQF
TRBJ2-7 | TRBV9 | ASSTGDSYEQY
TRBJ1-6 | TRBV5-1 | ASSLDLRGNSPLH
TRBJ2-7 | TRBV27 | ASSLGSRGGYEQY
TRBJ2-1 | TRBV2 | ASSEGPRPHNEQF